The 17 T cell receptor beta chains below come from one sample, sequenced in a study of blood T cell repertoires in COVID-19. The repertoire was sequenced with immunoSEQ multiplex PCR; TCRdb's copy has only in-frame clones and lacks some. The profile covers 150,000 or so clones, with around 86% appearing a single time and around 4.2% taken by the ten largest. Sample: PBMCs or T cells enriched from blood (not recorded which). These receptor sequences come from a man aged 50 to 60 who had recovered from COVID-19.

This sequence joins TRBV19 and TRBJ1-1; D possibly corresponds to TRBD1 (6 bases). The CDR3 has 14 amino acids. Germline V gives CDR1 LNHDA, CDR2 SQIVND (reference sequence). V lost 3 bases and J lost 5, with 13 bases in between. CDR3 protein: CASSIGRGWTEAFF. In nucleotides, the CDR3 is TGTGCCAGTAGTATTGGCAGGGGATGGACTGAAGCTTTCTTT.

The chain joins TRBV7-2 to TRBJ2-7; a weak D match, TRBD2 (5 bases). V was shortened by 5 bases and J by 4 bases, with 12 bases between the two germline ends. The CDR3 sequence is 13 residues long. Looked up from germline, CDR1 is SGHTA and CDR2 is FQGNSA. The CDR3 sequence is CASSDPTGYEQYF. The CDR3 DNA follows: TGTGCCAGCAGCGACCCCACGGGGTACGAGCAGTACTTC.

This chain links TRBV10-3 with TRBJ1-2; no firm D call. Germline V lookup: CDR1 ENHRY, CDR2 SYGVKD. This CDR3 has 12 residues. V was cut by 11 bases and J by 5 bases, with 15 bases left in between. CDR3 nucleotides: TGTGCCGCTACCGCGGGGAGTTATGGCTACACCTTC. Amino acids: CAATAGSYGYTF.

The rearrangement uses TRBV5-4 and TRBJ2-3; D is perhaps TRBD2 (5 bases). From germline, CDR1 is SGHNT and CDR2 YYREEE (reference sequence). The CDR3 extends over 15 amino acids. Trimming pared 0 bases from V and 5 bases from J, leaving 13 bases between. The CDR3 sequence is CASSLGWERIDTQYF. CDR3 bases: TGTGCCAGCAGCTTGGGATGGGAGCGAATAGATACGCAGTATTTT.

In this sample, this clone turned up a few times. The rearrangement joins TRBV2 to TRBJ1-2; a weak D match, TRBD1 (5 bases). The CDR3 runs 13 residues. The V end was cut by 6 bases, the J end by 7 bases, with 15 bases between. CDR1 SNHLY and CDR2 FYNNEI come from the germline V gene. In nucleotides, the CDR3 is TGTGCCAGCAGGATCAGTGGGGACTCTGGCTACACCTTC. This sequence encodes CASRISGDSGYTF.

DNA of the CDR3: TGTGCCTGGGGAGAACAGGGGGCAAGATTTGGCTACACCTTC. Its translation is CAWGEQGARFGYTF. The J gene is TRBJ1-2, the V gene TRBV30, with TRBD1 identical over 9 bases. The V gene's germline CDR1 is GTSNPN and CDR2 SVGIG (reference sequence). The CDR3 extends over 14 amino acids. V shed 5 bases, J shed 7 bases, and the junction held 11 bases outside the gene matches. Full variable domain (missing parts from reference TRBV30 and TRBJ1-2): SQTIHQWPATLVQPVGSPLSLECTVEGTSNPNLYWYRQAAGRGLQLLFYSVGIGQISSEVPQNLSASRPQDRQFILSSKKLLLSDSGFYLCAWGEQGARFGYTFGSGTRLTVV.

The rearrangement links TRBV11-2 to TRBJ1-5, with D possibly being TRBD1 (5 bases). Trimming cost V 1 base and J 5 bases, with 12 bases left between them. The CDR3 spans 15 residues. In germline, CDR1 is SGHAT, CDR2 FQNNGV. CDR3 sequence: CASSLGWGSYQPQHF. DNA of the CDR3: TGTGCCAGCAGCTTAGGTTGGGGCAGCTATCAGCCCCAGCATTTT.

This sequence joins TRBV10-2 and TRBJ2-3; 7 positions agree with TRBD1. The V gene end was trimmed by 9 bases and the J gene end by 1 base; junction bases not matched to a gene: 1. From germline, CDR1 is WSHSY and CDR2 SAAADI. The length of the CDR3 is 12 residues. CDR3 coding DNA: TGCGCCAGTGGACAGGGCACAGATACGCAGTATTTT. Translated: CASGQGTDTQYF.

The chain carries TRBV7-2 and TRBJ1-5, with TRBD1 matching 7 bases. V lost 5 bases to trimming and J lost 0 bases; unmatched junction nucleotides: 7. The CDR3 is 16 residues long. Germline loops: CDR1 SGHTA, CDR2 FQGNSA. The DNA of the CDR3 is TGTGCCAGCAGCAGGGGACAGCTCAATAGCAATCAGCCCCAGCATTTT. This encodes CASSRGQLNSNQPQHF.

This chain links TRBV14 with TRBJ2-5; TRBD1 agrees at 10 bases. With 2 bases clipped from V and 4 bases from J, the junction kept 7 bases outside the gene matches. The CDR3 is made up of 16 amino acids. Germline V gene sequence: CDR1 SGHDN, CDR2 FVKESK. CDR3 amino acids: CASSQNPGTGAETQYF. CDR3 in DNA: TGTGCCAGCAGCCAAAACCCCGGGACAGGGGCAGAGACCCAGTACTTC.

The genes are TRBV6-2 or TRBV6-3 and TRBJ2-7; TRBD1 matches 7 bases. The CDR3 runs 12 residues. Germline values: CDR1 MNHEY, CDR2 SVGEGT. Trimming took 4 bases from V and 6 from J; bases not matched to a gene: 3. The CDR3 spells CASSSTGAEQYV. CDR3 sequence (DNA): TGTGCCAGCAGTTCTACAGGGGCCGAGCAGTACGTC.

In its sample, this clone was seen once. The chain recombines TRBV19 with TRBJ1-3; the D is unclear. V was pared by 7 bases and J by 1 base, with 17 bases between. Germline assignment: CDR1 LNHDA and CDR2 SQIVND (reference sequence). The CDR3 has 16 residues. CDR3 amino acids: CASTEKTRMSGNTIYF. The CDR3, as DNA: TGTGCCAGTACCGAAAAAACGCGGATGTCTGGAAACACCATATATTTT.

The rearrangement joins TRBV7-2 to TRBJ2-5, with 8 bases fitting TRBD1. V lost 0 bases, J lost 7 bases, and 10 bases stayed unmatched. Germline V gene sequence: CDR1 SGHTA, CDR2 FQGNSA. This CDR3 comprises 16 residues. In DNA form, the CDR3 reads TGTGCCAGCAGCTTAGCGTCGGCAGGGGGCAGGGGGACCCAGTACTTC. It yields the protein CASSLASAGGRGTQYF.

This chain joins TRBV4-1 and TRBJ2-7, with 7 bases aligning to TRBD2. The trim removed 3 bases at V and 3 bases at J, leaving 8 bases unmatched. The CDR3 runs 15 residues. Per germline, CDR1 MGHRA and CDR2 YSYEKL. CDR3 amino acids: CASSQPAGIGYEQYF. CDR3 nucleotides: TGCGCCAGCAGCCAGCCAGCGGGAATCGGCTACGAGCAGTACTTC.

V gene TRBV5-4 combines with J gene TRBJ1-2; 9 bases are a match to TRBD1. V was pared by 4 bases and J by 4 bases, with 8 bases of the junction left unmatched. Germline values: CDR1 SGHNT, CDR2 YYREEE (reference sequence). CDR3 size: 15 residues. CDR3 DNA sequence: TGTGCCAGCAGCGACGCTGGACAGGGGAGCTATGGCTACACCTTC. Residues: CASSDAGQGSYGYTF.

The rearrangement joins TRBV5-6 to TRBJ1-1; 8 bases fit TRBD1. The length of the CDR3 is 15 residues. The V gene's germline CDR1 is SGHDT and CDR2 YYEEEE. The V segment lost 3 bases and the J segment 1 base; nucleotides outside the gene matches: 5. CDR3 residues: CASSSPGQGNTEAFF. DNA of the CDR3: TGTGCCAGCAGCTCGCCCGGACAGGGGAACACTGAAGCTTTCTTT.

The rearrangement uses TRBV6-5 and TRBJ2-7, with TRBD1 as a possible D gene (6 bases). V gave up 1 base and J gave up 3 bases, with 13 bases separating them. The CDR3 covers 15 residues. The V gene's germline CDR1 is MNHEY and CDR2 SVGAGI. The CDR3 bases are TGTGCCAGCAGTTACTTAGACAGGTTCGGCTACGAGCAGTACTTC. Translating it yields CASSYLDRFGYEQYF.